This TCR beta chain was profiled in a study of OX40 agonist ivuxolimab in advanced cancers. This clone has just one count. Measured with immunoSEQ multiplex PCR; TCRdb has only the in-frame clones, and not every one. The data hold about 54,000 clones, with approximately 84% observed a single time. With 3 bases removed from V and 5 bases from J, the gap between germline ends came to 22 bases. Germline V gene lookup returns CDR1 MNHEY and CDR2 SMNVEV (reference sequence). The CDR3 length is 17 residues. This clonotype was obtained from an adult with an advanced solid tumor such as melanoma, head and neck, liver or kidney cancer. The gene calls are TRBV27 and TRBJ2-5; D tentatively fits TRBD1 or TRBD2 (5 bases each). The material was CD4+ or CD8+ T cells sorted from blood, obtained in a trial of the OX40 agonist ivuxolimab. Written as DNA, the CDR3 is TGTGCCAGCAGTTTTTCGGGTCACGGAACGGGGACGGAGACCCAGTACTTC. Encoded protein: CASSFSGHGTGTETQYF.